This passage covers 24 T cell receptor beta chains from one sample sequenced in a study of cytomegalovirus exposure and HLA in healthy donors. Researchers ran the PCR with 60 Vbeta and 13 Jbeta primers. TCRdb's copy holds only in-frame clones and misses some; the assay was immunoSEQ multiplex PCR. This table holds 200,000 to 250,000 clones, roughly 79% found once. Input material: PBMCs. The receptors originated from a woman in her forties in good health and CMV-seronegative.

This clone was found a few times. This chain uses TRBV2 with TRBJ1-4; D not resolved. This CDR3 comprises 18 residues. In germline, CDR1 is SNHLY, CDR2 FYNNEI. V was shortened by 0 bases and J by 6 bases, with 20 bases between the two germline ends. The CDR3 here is CASSEALKLQARYEKLFF. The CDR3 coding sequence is TGTGCCAGCAGTGAAGCGCTCAAGCTTCAAGCTCGTTATGAAAAACTGTTTTTT.

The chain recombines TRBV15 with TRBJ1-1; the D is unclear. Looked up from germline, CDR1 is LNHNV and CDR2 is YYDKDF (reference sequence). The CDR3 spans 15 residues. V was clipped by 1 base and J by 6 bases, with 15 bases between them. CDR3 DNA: TGTGCCACCAGCAGAGGAGACGGGGTTAATGCTGAAGCTTTCTTT. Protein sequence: CATSRGDGVNAEAFF.

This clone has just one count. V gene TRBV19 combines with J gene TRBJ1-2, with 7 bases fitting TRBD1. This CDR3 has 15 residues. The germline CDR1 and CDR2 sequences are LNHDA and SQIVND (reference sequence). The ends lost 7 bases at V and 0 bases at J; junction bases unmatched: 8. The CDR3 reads CASKSSGQSNYGYTF. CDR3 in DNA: TGTGCCAGTAAGTCCTCGGGACAGTCTAACTATGGCTACACCTTC.

DNA for the CDR3: TGTGCCAGCAGCCCCGGACTTGATCAGCCCCAGCATTTT. This translates into CASSPGLDQPQHF. V gene TRBV9 combines with J gene TRBJ1-5; unclear D gene. The germline CDR1 and CDR2 sequences are SGDLS and YYNGEE. Trimming stripped 4 bases from V and 5 bases from J, with 10 bases between. The CDR3 contains 13 residues.

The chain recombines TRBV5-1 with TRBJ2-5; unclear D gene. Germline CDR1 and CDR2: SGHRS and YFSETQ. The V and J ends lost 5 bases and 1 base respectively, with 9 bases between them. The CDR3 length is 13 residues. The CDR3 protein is CASSYRSQETQYF. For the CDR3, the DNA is TGCGCCAGCAGTTACAGATCCCAAGAGACCCAGTACTTC.

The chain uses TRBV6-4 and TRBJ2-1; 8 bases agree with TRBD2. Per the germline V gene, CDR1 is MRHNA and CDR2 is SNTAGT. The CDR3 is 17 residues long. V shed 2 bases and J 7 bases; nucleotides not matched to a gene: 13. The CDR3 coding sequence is TGTGCCAGCAGTGACGGGGCTAGCGGGCCTCGGGGGAATGAGCAGTTCTTC. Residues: CASSDGASGPRGNEQFF.

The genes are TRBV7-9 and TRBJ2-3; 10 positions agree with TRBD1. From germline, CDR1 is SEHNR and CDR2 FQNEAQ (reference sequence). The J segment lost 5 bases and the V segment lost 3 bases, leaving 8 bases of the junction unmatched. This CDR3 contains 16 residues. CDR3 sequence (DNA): TGTGCCAGCAGCTTGAAGGGACAGGGGAGTCTAGATACGCAGTATTTT. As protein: CASSLKGQGSLDTQYF.

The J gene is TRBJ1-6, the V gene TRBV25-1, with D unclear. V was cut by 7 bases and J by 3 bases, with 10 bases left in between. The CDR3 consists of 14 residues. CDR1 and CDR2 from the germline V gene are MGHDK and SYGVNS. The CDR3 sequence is CASTSGYYNSPLHF. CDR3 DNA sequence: TGTGCCAGCACCAGCGGTTACTATAATTCACCCCTCCACTTT.

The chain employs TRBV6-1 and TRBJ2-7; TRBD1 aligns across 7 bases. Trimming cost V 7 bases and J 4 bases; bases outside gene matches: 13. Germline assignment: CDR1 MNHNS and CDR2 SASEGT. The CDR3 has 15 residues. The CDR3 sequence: CASTGSAGGLYEQYF. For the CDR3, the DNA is TGTGCCAGCACCGGATCGGCAGGGGGTCTTTACGAGCAGTACTTC.

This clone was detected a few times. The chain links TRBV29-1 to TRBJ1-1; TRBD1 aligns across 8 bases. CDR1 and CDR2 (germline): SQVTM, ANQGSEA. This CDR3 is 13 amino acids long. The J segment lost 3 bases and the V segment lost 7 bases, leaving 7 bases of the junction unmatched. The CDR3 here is CSDRQGPYTEAFF. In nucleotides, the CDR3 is TGCAGCGATAGACAGGGGCCCTACACTGAAGCTTTCTTT. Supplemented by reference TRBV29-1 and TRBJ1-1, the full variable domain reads SAVISQKPSRDICQRGTSLTIQCQVDSQVTMMFWYRQQPGQSLTLIATANQGSEATYESGFVIDKFPISRPNLTFSTLTVSNMSPEDSSIYLCSDRQGPYTEAFFGQGTRLTVV.

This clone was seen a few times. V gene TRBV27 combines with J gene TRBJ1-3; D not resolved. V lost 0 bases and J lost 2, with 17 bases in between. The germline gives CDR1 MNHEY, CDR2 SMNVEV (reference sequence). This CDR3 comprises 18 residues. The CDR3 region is CASSLSKVSQSAGNTIYF. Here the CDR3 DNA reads TGTGCCAGCAGTTTATCGAAAGTTTCACAGAGTGCTGGAAACACCATATATTTT.

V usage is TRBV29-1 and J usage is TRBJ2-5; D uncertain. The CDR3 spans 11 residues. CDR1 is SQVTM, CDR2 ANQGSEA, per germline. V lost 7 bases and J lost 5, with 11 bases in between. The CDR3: CSGVVLETQYF. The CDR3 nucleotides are TGCAGCGGAGTGGTCCTGGAGACCCAGTACTTC.

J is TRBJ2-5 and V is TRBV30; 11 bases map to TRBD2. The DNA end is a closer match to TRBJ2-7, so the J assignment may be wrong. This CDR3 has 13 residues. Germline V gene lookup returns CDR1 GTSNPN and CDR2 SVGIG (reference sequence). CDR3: CAWSVTSGGEQYF. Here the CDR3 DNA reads TGTGCCTGGAGTGTAACTAGCGGGGGCGAGCAGTACTTC.

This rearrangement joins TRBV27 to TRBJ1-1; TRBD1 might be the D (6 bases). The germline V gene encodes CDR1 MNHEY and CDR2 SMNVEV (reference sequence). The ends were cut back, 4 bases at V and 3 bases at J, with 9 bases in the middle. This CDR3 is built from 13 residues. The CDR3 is CASSSYRDTEAFF. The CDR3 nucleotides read TGTGCCAGCAGTTCGTACAGGGACACTGAAGCTTTCTTT.

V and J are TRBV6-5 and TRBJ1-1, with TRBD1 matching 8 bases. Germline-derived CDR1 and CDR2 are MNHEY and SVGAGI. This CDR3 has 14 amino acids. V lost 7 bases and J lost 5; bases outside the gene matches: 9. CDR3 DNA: TGTGCCAGCAATCCGGACAGGGTGAGGACTGAAGCTTTCTTT. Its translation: CASNPDRVRTEAFF.

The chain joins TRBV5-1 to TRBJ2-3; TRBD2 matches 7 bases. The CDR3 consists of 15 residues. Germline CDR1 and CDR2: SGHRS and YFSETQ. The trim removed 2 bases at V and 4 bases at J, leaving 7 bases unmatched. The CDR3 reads CASSFGAGEADTQYF. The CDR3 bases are TGCGCCAGCAGCTTCGGTGCGGGGGAGGCAGATACGCAGTATTTT.

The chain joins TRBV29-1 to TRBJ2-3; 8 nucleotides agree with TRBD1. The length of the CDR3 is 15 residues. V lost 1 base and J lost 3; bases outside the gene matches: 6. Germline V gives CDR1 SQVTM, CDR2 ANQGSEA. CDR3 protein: CSVEGAQGATDTQYF. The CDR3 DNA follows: TGCAGCGTTGAAGGCGCGCAGGGGGCAACAGATACGCAGTATTTT.

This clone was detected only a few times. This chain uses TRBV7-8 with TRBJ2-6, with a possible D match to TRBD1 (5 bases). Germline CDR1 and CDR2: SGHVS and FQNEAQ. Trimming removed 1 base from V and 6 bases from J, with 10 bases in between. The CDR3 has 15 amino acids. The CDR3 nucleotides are TGTGCCAGCAGCTTAGAGACAGCCGAGGCCAACGTCCTGACTTTC. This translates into CASSLETAEANVLTF.

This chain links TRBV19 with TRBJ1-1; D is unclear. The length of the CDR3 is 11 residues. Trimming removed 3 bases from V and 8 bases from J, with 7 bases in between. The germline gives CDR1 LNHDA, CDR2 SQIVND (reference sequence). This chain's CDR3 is CASSIYQEAFF. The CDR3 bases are TGTGCCAGTAGTATTTATCAGGAAGCTTTCTTT.

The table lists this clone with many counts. The CDR3 bases are TGTGCCAGCAGGGGGACAGTCGAAGCTTTCTTT. Translated: CASRGTVEAFF. The genes are TRBV25-1 and TRBJ1-1; TRBD1 aligns across 7 bases. Trimming took 6 bases from V and 8 from J; bases not matched to a gene: 3. CDR3 length: 11 amino acids. CDR1 is MGHDK, CDR2 SYGVNS, per germline.

Here the CDR3 DNA reads TGTGCCAGCAGGGACACCGGGACAGGGGGTGGTAAGCAGTTCTTC. Protein: CASRDTGTGGGKQFF. The chain recombines TRBV6-5 with TRBJ2-1, with TRBD1 matching 11 bases. V dropped 6 bases and J dropped 11; count of bases not matched to a gene: 12. The CDR3 is 15 amino acids. Germline assignment: CDR1 MNHEY and CDR2 SVGAGI.

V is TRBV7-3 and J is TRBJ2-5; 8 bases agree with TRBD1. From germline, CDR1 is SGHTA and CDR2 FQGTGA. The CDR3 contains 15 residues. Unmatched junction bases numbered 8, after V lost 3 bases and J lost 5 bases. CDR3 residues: CASSFSAGGAETQYF. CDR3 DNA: TGTGCCAGCAGCTTTAGCGCAGGGGGCGCGGAGACCCAGTACTTC.

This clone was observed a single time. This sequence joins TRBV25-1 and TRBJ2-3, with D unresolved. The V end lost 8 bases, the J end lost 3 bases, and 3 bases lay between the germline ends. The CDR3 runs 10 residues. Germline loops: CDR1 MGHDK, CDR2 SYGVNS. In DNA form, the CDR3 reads TGTGCCAGCTCGACAGATACGCAGTATTTT. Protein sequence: CASSTDTQYF.

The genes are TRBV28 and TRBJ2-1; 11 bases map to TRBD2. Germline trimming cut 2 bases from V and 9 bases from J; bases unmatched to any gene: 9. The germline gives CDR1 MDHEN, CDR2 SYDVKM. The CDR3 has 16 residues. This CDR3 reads CASSLGGTSGKIEQFF. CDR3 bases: TGTGCCAGCAGTTTAGGGGGGACTAGCGGAAAGATTGAGCAGTTCTTC.